This TCR beta chain is drawn from a study of T-cell reconstitution after alpha-beta-depleted transplantation in children. Unique molecular identifiers were built into the TCRbeta library. TCRdb independently ran MiXCR on the PCR reads; one entry per CDR3 protein. In the table there are around 410,000 distinct CDR3 sequences, approximately 10% of which are singletons. The CDR3 length is 16 residues. The germline V and J ends were trimmed by 10 bases and 0 bases, with 21 bases remaining between them. Per germline, CDR1 MNHNS and CDR2 SASEGT. J is TRBJ1-2 and V is TRBV6-1, with a tentative D call TRBD1 (6 bases). The sample here was PBMCs from the stem cell graft donor, taken from the stem cell graft. The receptor was isolated from a human donor who donated a stem cell graft to a child with acute myeloid leukemia. The CDR3 DNA sequence: TGTGCCACCAAGGCCGGACAGCCACTAACTAACTATGGCTACACCTTC. Translation: CATKAGQPLTNYGYTF.